The subject of this entry is one T cell receptor (beta chain). The antigen is undetermined. CDR1 DFQATT and CDR2 SNEGSKA come from the germline V gene (reference sequence). Trimming left V 5 bases short and J 6 bases short, with 17 bases between. The CDR3 spans 13 residues. Time point given: sample taken at primary tumor resection. The approximately 78 donors had untreated early-stage non-small cell lung cancer. The sample comes from a study of spatial heterogeneity in lung cancer. Study-wide context: As counted in raw reads, each unique TCR and UMI combination appeared more than ten times on average. The study's findings and limits: For expanded intratumoral alpha and beta TCRs, counts tracked tumor mutation counts. When ubiquitous and regional expanded TCRs were counted, their numbers tracked ubiquitous and regional nonsynonymous mutations, respectively.

TCRdb re-analysed the 5' RACE reads in MiXCR, keeping a single row per CDR3 protein. The data hold roughly 28,000 distinct CDR3 sequences, with 7.1% observed a single time. The receptor's source is a male donor with early-stage non-small cell lung cancer. The chain is built from TRBV20-1 and TRBJ2-7; a possible D gene is TRBD2 (6 bases). The sample consisted of lung tumor tissue, taken at surgery. CDR3 DNA sequence: TGCAGTGCTGGTGTAGCGGCTCTGGGCGAGCAGTACTTC. Encoded protein: CSAGVAALGEQYF.